This passage covers 5 T cell receptor beta chains from one sample sequenced in a study of T cell repertoires in cytomegalovirus infection. TCRdb reanalysed the reads using MiXCR and keeps one entry per CDR3 protein. The repertoire consists of about 310,000 distinct CDR3 sequences, with 15% to 20% occurring once and the leading ten covering about 12%. Sequencing input: PBMCs. Source of these receptors: a human donor in good health (CMV status not recorded). Some clones in this sample may be carry-over from other donors' samples.

Here the CDR3 reads CASSPGWRVSEAFF. In DNA, the CDR3 is TGTGCCAGCAGCCCTGGCTGGCGGGTCTCGGAAGCTTTCTTT. The V call is TRBV7-6, the J call TRBJ1-1; D unclear. V lost 5 bases and J lost 8, with 18 bases in between. The CDR3 is 14 amino acids. CDR1 is SGHVS and CDR2 is FNYEAQ in the germline V gene.

The chain is built from TRBV6-5 and TRBJ2-3, with 10 positions matching TRBD2. The CDR3 loop spans 14 amino acids. Germline V gene sequence: CDR1 MNHEY, CDR2 SVGAGI. The J segment lost 6 bases and the V segment lost 7 bases, leaving 7 bases of the junction unmatched. The CDR3 DNA follows: TGTGCCAGCAAGCGGGGGGGACTGGGTGATACGCAGTATTTT. Its translation: CASKRGGLGDTQYF.

This clonotype showed up many times. This rearrangement joins TRBV7-3 to TRBJ2-1; unclear D gene. V lost 6 bases and J lost 6, with 15 bases in between. This CDR3 has 14 residues. CDR1 SGHTA and CDR2 FQGTGA come from the germline V gene. CDR3 sequence reads: CASSLGSRANEQFF. For the CDR3, the DNA is TGTGCCAGCAGTCTAGGCTCCCGGGCCAATGAGCAGTTCTTC. The entire variable domain, with the rest obtained from reference TRBV7-3 and TRBJ2-1, is as follows: GAGVSQTPSNKVTEKGKYVELRCDPISGHTALYWYRQSLGQGPEFLIYFQGTGAADDSGLPNDRFFAVRPEGSVSTLKIQRTERGDSAVYLCASSLGSRANEQFFGPGTRLTVL.

There are a few counts of this clonotype. The CDR3: CSCRDGNQPQHF. The CDR3 nucleotides read TGCAGCTGCCGGGACGGTAATCAGCCCCAGCATTTT. The chain has TRBV29-1 and TRBJ1-5, with a tentative D call TRBD1 (5 bases). This CDR3 is built from 12 residues. The ends were cut back, 8 bases at V and 4 bases at J, with 12 bases in the middle. The germline V gene has CDR1 SQVTM and CDR2 ANQGSEA.

Many counts were recorded for this clonotype. The J gene is TRBJ2-2, the V gene TRBV7-9; D is perhaps TRBD2 (5 bases). The CDR3 is made up of 17 amino acids. Germline V lookup: CDR1 SEHNR, CDR2 FQNEAQ (reference sequence). Between the trimmed V and J ends, which lost 1 base and 1 base, there was a span of 13 bases. CDR3 nucleotide sequence: TGTGCCAGCAGCTTAGGGGTGGACGGAGGGAACACCGGGGAGCTGTTTTTT. It is translated as CASSLGVDGGNTGELFF.